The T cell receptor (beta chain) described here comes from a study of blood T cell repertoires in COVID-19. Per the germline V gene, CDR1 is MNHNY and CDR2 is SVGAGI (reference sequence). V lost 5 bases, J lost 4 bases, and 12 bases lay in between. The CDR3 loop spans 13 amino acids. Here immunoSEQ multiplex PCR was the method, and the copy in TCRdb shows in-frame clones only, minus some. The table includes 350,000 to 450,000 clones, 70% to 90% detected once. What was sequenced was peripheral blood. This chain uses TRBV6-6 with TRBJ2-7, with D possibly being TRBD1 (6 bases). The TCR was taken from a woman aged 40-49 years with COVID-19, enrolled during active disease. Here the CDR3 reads CASSLQGQYEQYF. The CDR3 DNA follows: TGTGCCAGCAGTCTCCAGGGGCAATACGAGCAGTACTTC.